The 8 T cell receptor beta chains listed next were all sequenced from one sample in a study of T-cell memory formation after mild COVID-19. Using its own MiXCR run on the 5' RACE reads, TCRdb lists one record per CDR3 protein. The sample contains 200,000 to 300,000 distinct CDR3 sequences, 16% of which appear only once. Sequenced: PBMCs or a T cell subset sorted from them (not recorded which). The receptors shown here come from a man younger than 30 who had mild COVID-19 (a few samples of this study predate the infection). Cell type and time point are not known.

The chain links TRBV6-6 to TRBJ2-3; D is uncertain. Germline assignment: CDR1 MNHNY and CDR2 SVGAGI (reference sequence). There are 16 residues in the CDR3. Trimming stripped 6 bases from V and 3 bases from J, with 19 bases between. CDR3 coding DNA: TGTGCCAGCAGGAACCTTGACGATCCGCATACAGATACGCAGTATTTT. Translating it yields CASRNLDDPHTDTQYF.

This clonotype was observed at least ten times. This chain joins TRBV12-3 or TRBV12-4 and TRBJ2-5; D not resolved. V was clipped by 4 bases and J by 2 bases, with 11 bases between them. The CDR3 is made up of 14 amino acids. CDR3 region: CASSSLNRQETQYF. The CDR3 DNA sequence: TGTGCCAGCAGTTCCTTGAACAGACAAGAGACCCAGTACTTC.

This clonotype was observed a handful of times. The chain uses TRBV4-2 and TRBJ2-1; 11 positions agree with TRBD2. The trim removed 1 base at V and 8 bases at J, leaving 7 bases unmatched. The CDR3 consists of 16 residues. From germline, CDR1 is LGHNA and CDR2 YNFKEQ. CDR3 sequence reads: CASSQGETSGTDEQFF. In nucleotides, the CDR3 is TGTGCCAGCAGCCAAGGAGAGACTAGCGGGACCGATGAGCAGTTCTTC.

The chain carries TRBV7-3 and TRBJ1-2; the D is unclear. Germline V CDR1 and CDR2: SGHTA, FQGTGA. The germline V and J ends were trimmed by 2 bases and 6 bases, with 10 bases remaining between them. This CDR3 has 13 amino acids. CDR3 bases: TGTGCCAGCAGCTTAGATGGGAACGATGGCTACACCTTC. Its protein product is CASSLDGNDGYTF.

This rearrangement joins TRBV24-1 to TRBJ1-2, with TRBD1 matching over 7 bases. This CDR3 spans 14 amino acids. With V trimmed by 2 bases and J by 8 bases, 7 bases remained unmatched. CDR1 and CDR2 (germline): KGHDR, SFDVKD. The chain's CDR3 is CATSDSDRAAGYTF. The CDR3 DNA reads as TGTGCCACCAGTGATTCCGACAGGGCCGCAGGCTACACCTTC.

The J gene is TRBJ2-1, the V gene TRBV7-6, with D perhaps assigned TRBD1 or TRBD2 (6 bases each). CDR1 and CDR2 from the germline V gene are SGHVS and FNYEAQ. CDR3 length: 16 amino acids. V was cut by 2 bases and J by 2 bases, with 13 bases left in between. CDR3 DNA sequence: TGTGCCAGCAGCTTACCAACCGGGGGCACCTACAATGAGCAGTTCTTC. As protein: CASSLPTGGTYNEQFF.

This sequence joins TRBV5-1 and TRBJ1-3; possibly TRBD1 for D (5 bases). Germline lookup yields CDR1 SGHRS and CDR2 YFSETQ. The CDR3 runs 16 residues. The ends were cut back, 4 bases at V and 0 bases at J, with 14 bases in the middle. CDR3: CASSPGTTVSGNTIYF. In DNA, the CDR3 is TGCGCCAGCAGCCCCGGGACCACGGTCTCTGGAAACACCATATATTTT. Looking up the rest from reference TRBV5-1 and TRBJ1-3 gives the full variable domain: KAGVTQTPRYLIKTRGQQVTLSCSPISGHRSVSWYQQTPGQGLQFLFEYFSETQRNKGNFPGRFSGRQFSNSRSEMNVSTLELGDSALYLCASSPGTTVSGNTIYFGEGSWLTVV.

This clonotype came up many times. This sequence joins TRBV20-1 and TRBJ1-6; TRBD1 matches 7 bases. With 0 bases clipped from V and 7 bases from J, the junction kept 9 bases outside the gene matches. CDR1 and CDR2 (germline): DFQATT, SNEGSKA (reference sequence). This CDR3 contains 16 residues. The CDR3: CSARDGRQGSNSPLHF. The DNA of the CDR3 is TGCAGTGCTAGAGACGGAAGACAGGGATCAAATTCACCCCTCCACTTT.